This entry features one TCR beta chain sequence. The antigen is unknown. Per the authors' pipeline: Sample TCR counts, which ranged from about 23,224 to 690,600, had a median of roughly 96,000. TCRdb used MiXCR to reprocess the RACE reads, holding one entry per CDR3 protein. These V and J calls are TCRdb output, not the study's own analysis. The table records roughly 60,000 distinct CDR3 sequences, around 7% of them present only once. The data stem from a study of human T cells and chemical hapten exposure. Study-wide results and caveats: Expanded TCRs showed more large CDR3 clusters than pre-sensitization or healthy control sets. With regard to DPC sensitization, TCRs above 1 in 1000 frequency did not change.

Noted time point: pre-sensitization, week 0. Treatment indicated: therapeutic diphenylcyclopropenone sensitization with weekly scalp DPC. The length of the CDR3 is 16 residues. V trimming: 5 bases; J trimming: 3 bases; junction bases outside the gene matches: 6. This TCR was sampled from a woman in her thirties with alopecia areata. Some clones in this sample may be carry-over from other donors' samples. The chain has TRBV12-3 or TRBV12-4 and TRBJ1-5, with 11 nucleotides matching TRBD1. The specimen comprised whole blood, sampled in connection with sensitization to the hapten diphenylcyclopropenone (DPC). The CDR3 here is CASSTGTGGYNQPQHF. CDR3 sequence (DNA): TGTGCCAGCAGTACCGGGACAGGGGGTTACAATCAGCCCCAGCATTTT.